These T cell receptor beta chains were read from a single sample in a study of beta chain features in type 1 diabetes. Some clones are missing from TCRdb's copy, which holds only in-frame ones; the method was immunoSEQ multiplex PCR. Among approximately 58,000 clones listed, about 60% were seen once. The specimen was stem cell memory CD4+ T cells from blood. The origin of the receptors is a woman between 25 and 40 years old with type 1 diabetes. The CDR3 runs from the conserved cysteine through the conserved F or W. The order of the fields is D gene, clone size, J gene, V gene, CDR3 protein, CDR3 DNA. D genes are given only for firm matches. Size is omitted from some rows. Given values are once, few, many or a class for expanded clones.

D: TRBD1
size: -
J: TRBJ2-1
V: TRBV18
CDR3: CASSPADRGHNEQFF
DNA: TGTGCCAGCTCACCGGCAGACAGGGGCCACAATGAGCAGTTCTTC

D: -
size: few
J: TRBJ1-1
V: TRBV30
CDR3: CAWSANKAFF
DNA: TGTGCCTGGAGTGCGAACAAGGCTTTCTTT

D: -
size: -
J: TRBJ2-7
V: TRBV28
CDR3: CASSPGEAIPYEQYF
DNA: TGTGCCAGCAGCCCCGGAGAGGCCATCCCCTACGAGCAGTACTTC

D: TRBD1
size: -
J: TRBJ1-4
V: TRBV28
CDR3: CASSFGTGGVFANEKLFF
DNA: TGTGCCAGCAGTTTTGGGACAGGGGGCGTATTCGCTAATGAAAAACTGTTTTTT

D: TRBD1
size: -
J: TRBJ1-5
V: TRBV28
CDR3: CASSWDRWADQPQHF
DNA: TGTGCCAGCAGTTGGGACAGGTGGGCTGATCAGCCCCAGCATTTT

D: TRBD1
size: once
J: TRBJ2-5
V: TRBV27
CDR3: CASSFLYGTEQETQYF
DNA: TGTGCCAGCAGTTTCCTATACGGGACAGAACAAGAGACCCAGTACTTC

D: TRBD1
size: -
J: TRBJ1-2
V: TRBV7-9
CDR3: CASSLTGANYGYTF
DNA: TGTGCCAGCAGCCTAACAGGGGCAAATTATGGCTACACCTTC

D: -
size: -
J: TRBJ2-3
V: TRBV2
CDR3: CASSSQYF
DNA: TGTGCCAGCAGCTCGCAGTATTTT

D: -
size: -
J: TRBJ2-7
V: TRBV11-2
CDR3: CASSFGQTYEQYF
DNA: TGTGCCAGCAGCTTCGGACAGACTTACGAGCAGTACTTC

D: -
size: -
J: TRBJ1-1
V: TRBV6-5
CDR3: CASSPHGPTNTEAFF
DNA: TGTGCCAGCAGTCCCCATGGGCCAACGAACACTGAAGCTTTCTTT

D: TRBD1
size: -
J: TRBJ2-5
V: TRBV5-1
CDR3: CASSHNGQGPQETQYF
DNA: TGCGCCAGCAGCCACAACGGACAGGGACCCCAAGAGACCCAGTACTTC

D: TRBD1
size: -
J: TRBJ1-2
V: TRBV5-1
CDR3: CASSLDWDRVEFYGYTF
DNA: TGCGCCAGCAGCTTGGATTGGGACAGGGTGGAGTTTTATGGCTACACCTTC

D: -
size: -
J: TRBJ2-7
V: TRBV29-1
CDR3: CSVGQSSYEQYF
DNA: TGCAGCGTTGGACAGTCCTCCTACGAGCAGTACTTC

D: TRBD2
size: once
J: TRBJ2-5
V: TRBV6-1
CDR3: CASSEASAGRGETQYF
DNA: TGTGCCAGCAGTGAAGCGTCGGCCGGGAGGGGAGAGACCCAGTACTTC

D: TRBD1
size: once
J: TRBJ1-4
V: TRBV28
CDR3: CASSQETGAATNEKLFF
DNA: TGTGCCAGCAGTCAAGAGACAGGGGCTGCAACTAATGAAAAACTGTTTTTT

D: -
size: few
J: TRBJ1-2
V: TRBV29-1
CDR3: CSVTQGRGGYTF
DNA: TGCAGCGTTACCCAGGGTCGGGGGGGCTACACCTTC

D: TRBD2
size: few
J: TRBJ2-1
V: TRBV18
CDR3: CASSGLTQRESYEQFF
DNA: TGTGCCAGCTCGGGGCTTACCCAGCGGGAGTCGTATGAGCAGTTCTTC